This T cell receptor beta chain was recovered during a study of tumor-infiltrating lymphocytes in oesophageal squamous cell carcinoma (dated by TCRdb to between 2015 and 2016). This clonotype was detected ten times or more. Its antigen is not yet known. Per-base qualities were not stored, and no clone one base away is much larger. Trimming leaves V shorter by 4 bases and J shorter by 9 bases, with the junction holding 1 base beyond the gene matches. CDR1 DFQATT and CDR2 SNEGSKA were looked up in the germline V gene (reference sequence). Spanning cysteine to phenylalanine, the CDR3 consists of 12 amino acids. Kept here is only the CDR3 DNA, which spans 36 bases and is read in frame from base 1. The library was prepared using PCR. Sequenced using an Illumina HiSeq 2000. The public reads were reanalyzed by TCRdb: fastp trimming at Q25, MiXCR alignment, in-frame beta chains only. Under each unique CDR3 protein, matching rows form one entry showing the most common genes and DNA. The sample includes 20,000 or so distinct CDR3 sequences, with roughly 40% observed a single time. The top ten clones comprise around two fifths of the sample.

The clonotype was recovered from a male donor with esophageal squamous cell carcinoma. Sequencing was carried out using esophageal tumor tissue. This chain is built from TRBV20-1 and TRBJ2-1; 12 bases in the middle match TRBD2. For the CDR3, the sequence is CSATSGGGEQFF. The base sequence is TGCAGTGCTACTAGCGGGGGGGGTGAGCAGTTCTTC.